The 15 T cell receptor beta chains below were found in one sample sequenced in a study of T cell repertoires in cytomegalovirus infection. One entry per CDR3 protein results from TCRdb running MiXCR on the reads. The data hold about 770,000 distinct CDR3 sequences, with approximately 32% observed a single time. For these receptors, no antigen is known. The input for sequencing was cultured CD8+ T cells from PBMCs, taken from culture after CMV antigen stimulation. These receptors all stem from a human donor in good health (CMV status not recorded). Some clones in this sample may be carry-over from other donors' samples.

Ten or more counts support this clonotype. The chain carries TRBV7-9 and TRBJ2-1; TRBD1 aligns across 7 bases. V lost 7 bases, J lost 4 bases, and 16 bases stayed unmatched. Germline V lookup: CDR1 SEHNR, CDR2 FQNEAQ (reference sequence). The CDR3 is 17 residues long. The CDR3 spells CASIFPPGQQNYNEQFF. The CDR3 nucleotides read TGTGCCAGCATTTTCCCTCCGGGACAGCAAAATTACAATGAGCAGTTCTTC.

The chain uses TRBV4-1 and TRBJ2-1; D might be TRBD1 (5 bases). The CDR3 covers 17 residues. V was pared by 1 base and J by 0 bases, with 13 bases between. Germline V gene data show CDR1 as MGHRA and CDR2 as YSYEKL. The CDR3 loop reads CASSQAYTDSSYNEQFF. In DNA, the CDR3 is TGCGCCAGCAGCCAAGCGTATACCGACAGCTCCTACAATGAGCAGTTCTTC.

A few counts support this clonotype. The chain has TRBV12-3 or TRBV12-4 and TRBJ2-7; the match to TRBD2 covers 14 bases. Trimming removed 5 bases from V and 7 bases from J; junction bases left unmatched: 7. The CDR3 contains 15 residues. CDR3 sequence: CASSLSGLAGEEQYV. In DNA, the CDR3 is TGTGCCAGCAGTCTATCGGGACTAGCGGGGGAAGAGCAGTACGTC.

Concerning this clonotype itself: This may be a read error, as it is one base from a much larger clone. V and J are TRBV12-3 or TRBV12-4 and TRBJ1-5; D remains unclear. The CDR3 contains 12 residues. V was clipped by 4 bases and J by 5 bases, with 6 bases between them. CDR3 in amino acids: CASSWGDQPQHF. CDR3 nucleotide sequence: TGTGCCAGCAGTTGGGGAGATCAGCCCCAGCATTTT.

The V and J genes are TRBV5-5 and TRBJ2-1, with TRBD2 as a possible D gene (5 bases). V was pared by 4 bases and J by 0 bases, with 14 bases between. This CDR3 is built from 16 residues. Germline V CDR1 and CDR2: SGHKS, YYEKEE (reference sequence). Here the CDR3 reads CASSSFYGVSYNEQFF. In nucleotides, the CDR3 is TGTGCCAGCAGCAGTTTTTACGGGGTCTCCTACAATGAGCAGTTCTTC.

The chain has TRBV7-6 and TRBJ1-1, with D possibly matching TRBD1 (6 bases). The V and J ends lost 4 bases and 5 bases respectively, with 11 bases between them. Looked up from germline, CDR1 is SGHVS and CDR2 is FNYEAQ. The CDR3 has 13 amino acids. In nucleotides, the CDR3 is TGTGCCAGCAGCTGGGGGGCCGGGACTGAAGCTTTCTTT. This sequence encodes CASSWGAGTEAFF. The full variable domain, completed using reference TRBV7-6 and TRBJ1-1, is GAGVSQSPRYKVTKRGQDVALRCDPISGHVSLYWYRQALGQGPEFLTYFNYEAQQDKSGLPNDRFSAERPEGSISTLTIQRTEQRDSAMYRCASSWGAGTEAFFGQGTRLTVV.

The CDR3 coding sequence is TGCGCCAGCAGCCAAGAGGATCCGGGGAGCACTGAAGCTTTCTTT. Translated: CASSQEDPGSTEAFF. The chain couples TRBV4-3 to TRBJ1-1; D gene ambiguous. Germline CDR1 reads LGHNA; CDR2 reads YSLEER. Trimming shortened V by 0 bases and J by 4 bases, and 12 bases separated the two germline ends. The CDR3 consists of 15 residues.

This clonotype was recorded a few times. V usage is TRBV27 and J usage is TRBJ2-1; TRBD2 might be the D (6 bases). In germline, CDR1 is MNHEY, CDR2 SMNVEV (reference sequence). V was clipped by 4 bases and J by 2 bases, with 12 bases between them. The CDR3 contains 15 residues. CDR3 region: CASSWGTQAYNEQFF. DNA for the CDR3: TGTGCCAGCAGTTGGGGGACTCAAGCCTACAATGAGCAGTTCTTC.

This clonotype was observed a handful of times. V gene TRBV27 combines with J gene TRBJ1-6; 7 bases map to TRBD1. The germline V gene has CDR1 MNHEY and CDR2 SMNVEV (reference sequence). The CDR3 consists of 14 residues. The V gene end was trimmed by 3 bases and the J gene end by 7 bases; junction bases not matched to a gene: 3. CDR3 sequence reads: CASSLTGMNSPLHF. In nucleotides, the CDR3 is TGTGCCAGCAGTTTGACAGGGATGAATTCACCCCTCCACTTT.

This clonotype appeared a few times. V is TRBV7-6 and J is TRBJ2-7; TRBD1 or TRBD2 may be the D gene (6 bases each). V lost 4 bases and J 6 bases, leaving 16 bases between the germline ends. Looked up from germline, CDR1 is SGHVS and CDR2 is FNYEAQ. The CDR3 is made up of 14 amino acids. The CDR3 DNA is TGTGCCAGCAGCTCCAATACAGGGAGGCCCGAGCAGTACTTC. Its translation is CASSSNTGRPEQYF.

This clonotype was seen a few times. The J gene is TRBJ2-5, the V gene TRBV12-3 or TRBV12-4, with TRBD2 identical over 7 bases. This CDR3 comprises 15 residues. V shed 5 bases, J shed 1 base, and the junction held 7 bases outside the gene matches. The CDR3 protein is CASSETAGSQETQYF. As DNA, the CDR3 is TGTGCCAGCAGTGAGACAGCGGGGAGCCAAGAGACCCAGTACTTC.

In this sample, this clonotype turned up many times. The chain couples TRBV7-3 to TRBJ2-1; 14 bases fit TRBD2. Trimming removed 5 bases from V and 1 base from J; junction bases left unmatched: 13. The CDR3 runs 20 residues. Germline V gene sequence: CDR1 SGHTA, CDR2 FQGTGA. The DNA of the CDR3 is TGTGCCAGCAGCCTCTCGACTAGCGGGGGGGCGGGAGAATCCTACAATGAGCAGTTCTTC. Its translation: CASSLSTSGGAGESYNEQFF.

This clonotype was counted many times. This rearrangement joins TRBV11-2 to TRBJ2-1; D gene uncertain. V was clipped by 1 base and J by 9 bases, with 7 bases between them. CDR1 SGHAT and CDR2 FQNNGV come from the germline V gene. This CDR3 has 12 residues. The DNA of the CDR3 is TGTGCCAGCAGCTTAGGACTGCTTGAGCAGTTCTTC. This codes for CASSLGLLEQFF.

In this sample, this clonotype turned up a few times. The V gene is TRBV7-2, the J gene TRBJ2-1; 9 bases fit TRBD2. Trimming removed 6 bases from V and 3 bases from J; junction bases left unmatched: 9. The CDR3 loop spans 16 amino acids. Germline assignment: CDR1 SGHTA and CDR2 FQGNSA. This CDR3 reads CASRPPLAGLYNEQFF. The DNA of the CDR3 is TGTGCCAGCAGACCCCCCCTAGCGGGGCTCTACAATGAGCAGTTCTTC.

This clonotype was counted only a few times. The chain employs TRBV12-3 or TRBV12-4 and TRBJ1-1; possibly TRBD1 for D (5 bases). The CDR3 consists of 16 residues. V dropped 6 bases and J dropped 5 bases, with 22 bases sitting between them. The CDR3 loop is CASSSARDRLGTEAFF. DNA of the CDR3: TGTGCCAGCAGCTCCGCCAGGGATAGGCTTGGGACTGAAGCTTTCTTT.